This T cell receptor (beta chain) was documented in a study of CD8+ T cells in alopecia areata. Looking at the study overall: Skin grafts from roughly 6-13-month-old C3H/HeJ donors with spontaneous alopecia were placed on approximately 7-10-week-old female C3H/HeJ mice.

Looked up from germline, CDR1 is FNHDT and CDR2 is SITEND (reference sequence). CDR3 size: 11 residues. The pooled cutaneous lymph node cells were sorted using several markers (CD4, CD8alpha, NKG2D, NKG2ACE and others). Only a few counts were recorded for this clone. The antigen remains unidentified. Gene names follow the mouse nomenclature. The read is 4 residues too short to cover the CDR3 end, so that end is filled in from the germline J gene. Following RNA extraction, reverse transcription yielded cDNA that acted as the sequencing template. Only in-frame clones appear in the TCRdb table, and some are missing; sequencing was by immunoSEQ multiplex PCR. Reported are 290,000 or so clones, none seen only once; the ten largest carry around 1.2%. Study observations and caveats: Normal skin contains resident alphabeta T cells, and these are also sequenced in scalp samples. The study found higher clonality in lesional than normal scalp, especially in alopecia totalis/universalis.

This receptor was obtained from a C3H/HeJ mouse with alopecia areata. The strain's MHC type: H2-k. The gene calls are TRBV19 and TRBJ2-7; D unclear. The source material was CD4+ T cells sorted from a lymph node. The CDR3 spells CASSSLYEQYF. CDR3 bases read: TGTGCCAGCAGTTCCCTTTAT.